These 25 T cell receptor beta chains were all obtained from the same sample, sequenced in a study of identical twins. TCRdb used MiXCR to reprocess the 5' RACE reads, holding one entry per CDR3 protein. The profile shows around 690,000 distinct CDR3 sequences, 21% of them singletons. This sample also appeared in a second study, on T cells expressing NK-cell markers.

Sequencing used PBMCs. The receptors shown here come from a woman between 18 and 29 years old in good health.

This clonotype was seen a handful of times. The gene calls are TRBV20-1 and TRBJ2-5; 12 bases map to TRBD2. Germline V gene lookup returns CDR1 DFQATT and CDR2 SNEGSKA (reference sequence). The CDR3 spans 16 residues. The J segment lost 7 bases and the V segment lost 0 bases, leaving 9 bases of the junction unmatched. CDR3 DNA sequence: TGCAGTGCTAGAGAAAGGACTAGCGGGGTTTTAGGGACCCAGTACTTC. It specifies CSARERTSGVLGTQYF.

The chain recombines TRBV5-1 with TRBJ2-1; TRBD2 agrees at 13 bases. Per germline, CDR1 SGHRS and CDR2 YFSETQ. CDR3 size: 16 residues. V dropped 2 bases and J dropped 3; count of bases not matched to a gene: 2. The CDR3 loop is CASSFGLAGDYNEQFF. The CDR3 DNA reads TGCGCCAGCAGCTTCGGACTAGCGGGGGACTACAATGAGCAGTTCTTC. Filled out from reference TRBV5-1 and TRBJ2-1, the complete variable domain reads KAGVTQTPRYLIKTRGQQVTLSCSPISGHRSVSWYQQTPGQGLQFLFEYFSETQRNKGNFPGRFSGRQFSNSRSEMNVSTLELGDSALYLCASSFGLAGDYNEQFFGPGTRLTVL.

This clonotype came up a few times. The genes are TRBV6-1 and TRBJ2-7; D tentatively fits TRBD1 or TRBD2 (5 bases each). This CDR3 contains 15 residues. Germline V gene data show CDR1 as MNHNS and CDR2 as SASEGT. V lost 5 bases and J 1 base, leaving 15 bases between the germline ends. The CDR3 nucleotides read TGTGCCAGCAGTATGGGGGTCCTCTTTTCCTACGAGCAGTACTTC. It specifies CASSMGVLFSYEQYF.

This clonotype has at least ten counts. The chain joins TRBV12-3 or TRBV12-4 to TRBJ2-3, with D perhaps being TRBD1 or TRBD2 (6 bases each). The CDR3 loop spans 14 amino acids. Trimming shortened V by 7 bases and J by 6 bases, and 17 bases separated the two germline ends. CDR3 coding DNA: TGTGCCAGCACCTACGGAGGGGGTGGTGATACGCAGTATTTT. The encoded protein is CASTYGGGGDTQYF.

V is TRBV20-1 and J is TRBJ2-1; the D is unclear. The CDR3 is made up of 11 amino acids. From germline, CDR1 is DFQATT and CDR2 SNEGSKA (reference sequence). V lost 2 bases and J lost 7, with 6 bases in between. The CDR3 loop is CSARWGNEQFF. CDR3 DNA sequence: TGCAGTGCTAGATGGGGTAATGAGCAGTTCTTC.

This clonotype has more than one count but fewer than ten. J is TRBJ2-5 and V is TRBV12-5; D remains ambiguous. The CDR3 sequence is 11 residues long. V lost 6 bases to trimming and J lost 4 bases, with 6 bases between them. Germline CDR1 LGHNT, CDR2 FRNRAP. In nucleotides, the CDR3 is TGTGCTAGTGGCGGCCCAGAGACCCAGTACTTC. Its protein product is CASGGPETQYF.

The sample holds a few counts of this clonotype. V usage is TRBV11-2 and J usage is TRBJ2-3, with 10 bases lining up with TRBD2. This CDR3 spans 20 amino acids. Unmatched junction bases numbered 16, after V lost 1 base and J lost 3 bases. Germline V gene lookup returns CDR1 SGHAT and CDR2 FQNNGV. The CDR3 region has the DNA TGTGCCAGCAGCTTAGTACGGCAAAGCGGGGGGGCCGCGAAGACAGATACGCAGTATTTT. Translation gives CASSLVRQSGGAAKTDTQYF.

This clonotype was found once. CDR3 nucleotide sequence: TGTGCCTGGAGTGGTGGTCGAGAGACCCAGTACTTC. Translation gives CAWSGGRETQYF. J is TRBJ2-5 and V is TRBV30, with D uncertain. The CDR3 has 12 amino acids. V was pared by 1 base and J by 4 bases, with 7 bases between. Germline V gene lookup returns CDR1 GTSNPN and CDR2 SVGIG (reference sequence).

J is TRBJ2-5 and V is TRBV2, with 8 bases aligning to TRBD2. V lost 0 bases and J lost 5; bases outside the gene matches: 8. The CDR3 sequence is 16 residues long. Looked up from germline, CDR1 is SNHLY and CDR2 is FYNNEI. CDR3 amino acids: CASSEASGGVGETQYF. CDR3 in DNA: TGTGCCAGCAGTGAAGCGTCGGGAGGGGTTGGGGAGACCCAGTACTTC. Full variable domain (remainder filled in from reference TRBV2 and TRBJ2-5): EPEVTQTPSHQVTQMGQEVILRCVPISNHLYFYWYRQILGQKVEFLVSFYNNEISEKSEIFDDQFSVERPDGSNFTLKIRSTKLEDSAMYFCASSEASGGVGETQYFGPGTRLLVL.

This clonotype was recorded many times. The chain links TRBV5-1 to TRBJ1-2; D gene unclear. Per germline, CDR1 SGHRS and CDR2 YFSETQ. V shed 0 bases and J shed 4 bases, with 10 bases lying between them. This CDR3 contains 14 residues. The CDR3 sequence is CASSLESLGYGYTF. For the CDR3, the DNA is TGCGCCAGCAGCTTGGAGTCACTGGGCTATGGCTACACCTTC.

This clonotype was seen only a few times. DNA for the CDR3: TGTGCCAGCAGTCGCGGGGGGGCCCGGTGGGAGCAGTACTTC. Translating gives CASSRGGARWEQYF. The J gene is TRBJ2-7, the V gene TRBV6-1, with TRBD2 matching 9 bases. This CDR3 is 14 amino acids long. The V gene end was trimmed by 5 bases and the J gene end by 7 bases; junction bases not matched to a gene: 9. CDR1 is MNHNS, CDR2 SASEGT, per germline.

This clonotype has just a few counts. The J gene is TRBJ1-2, the V gene TRBV12-3 or TRBV12-4; 7 bases match TRBD1. The CDR3 is 12 residues long. J gave up 8 bases and V 6 bases, and 6 bases lay outside the gene matches. CDR3 loop: CASRFDREGYTF. CDR3 in DNA: TGTGCCAGCAGATTTGACAGGGAGGGCTACACCTTC.

The genes are TRBV7-9 and TRBJ2-3; no definite D call. Trimming left V 2 bases short and J 7 bases short, with 7 bases between. The germline CDR1 and CDR2 sequences are SEHNR and FQNEAQ (reference sequence). CDR3 length: 12 residues. The DNA for the CDR3 is TGTGCCAGCAGCTTACCCCTCAATACGCAGTATTTT. Translated: CASSLPLNTQYF.

The chain joins TRBV7-2 to TRBJ2-3; 10 bases match TRBD1. Germline V gene sequence: CDR1 SGHTA, CDR2 FQGNSA. The trim removed 9 bases at V and 6 bases at J, leaving 6 bases unmatched. The CDR3 is 13 residues long. The CDR3 DNA is TGTGCCAGGCGGGACAGGGGAGGGGATACGCAGTATTTT. Protein sequence: CARRDRGGDTQYF.

The J gene is TRBJ2-3, the V gene TRBV20-1; D is uncertain. The germline V gene has CDR1 DFQATT and CDR2 SNEGSKA (reference sequence). The CDR3 is 14 residues long. V gave up 6 bases and J gave up 2 bases, with 15 bases separating them. The CDR3 sequence: CSARATYTTDTQYF. The CDR3 nucleotides read TGCAGTGCCCGGGCCACTTACACCACAGATACGCAGTATTTT.

This chain uses TRBV24-1 with TRBJ2-1; D is ambiguous. The CDR3 covers 14 residues. V lost 3 bases and J 7 bases, leaving 12 bases between the germline ends. Germline CDR1 is KGHDR and CDR2 is SFDVKD. CDR3 DNA sequence: TGTGCCACCAGTGATCCGAGTTACAGAAATGAGCAGTTCTTC. The encoded protein is CATSDPSYRNEQFF.

This clonotype was found many times. This chain connects TRBV3-1 to TRBJ1-5; D might be TRBD1 (5 bases). This CDR3 has 13 amino acids. The V gene lost 4 bases and the J gene lost 7 bases, with 11 bases spanning the gap. The germline CDR1 and CDR2 sequences are LGHDT and YNNKEL (reference sequence). The CDR3 is CASSRGSGQPQHF. The CDR3 bases are TGTGCCAGCAGCCGGGGGTCCGGGCAGCCCCAGCATTTT.

This clonotype was found many times. V and J are TRBV10-3 and TRBJ2-7, with D maybe TRBD2 (6 bases). Germline V gene sequence: CDR1 ENHRY, CDR2 SYGVKD. The CDR3 length is 15 residues. Deletions cut 6 bases from V and 2 bases from J, with 17 bases between. This CDR3 is CAIRATGTGPYEQYF. Written as DNA, the CDR3 is TGTGCCATCAGGGCCACCGGGACTGGGCCCTACGAGCAGTACTTC.

There are many counts of this clonotype. The chain links TRBV6-5 to TRBJ2-3, with unresolved D. The CDR3 sequence is 16 residues long. Deletions cut 0 bases from V and 1 base from J, with 11 bases between. The germline CDR1 and CDR2 sequences are MNHEY and SVGAGI. The CDR3 DNA reads TGTGCCAGCAGTTACTCTCGGCTTTCTGGCACAGATACGCAGTATTTT. This gives the protein CASSYSRLSGTDTQYF.

CDR3 protein: CSARAGIHNEQFF. Here the CDR3 DNA reads TGCAGTGCTAGGGCGGGAATCCACAATGAGCAGTTCTTC. This chain links TRBV20-1 with TRBJ2-1; tentative D call: TRBD2 (6 bases). CDR1 and CDR2 (germline): DFQATT, SNEGSKA (reference sequence). With 3 bases removed from V and 5 bases from J, the gap between germline ends came to 11 bases. The CDR3 runs 13 residues.

The table lists this clonotype with a few counts. This chain uses TRBV4-3 with TRBJ2-2, with D perhaps being TRBD1 or TRBD2 (5 bases each). V lost 4 bases and J lost 8, with 14 bases in between. This CDR3 contains 14 residues. Germline CDR1 and CDR2: LGHNA and YSLEER. The DNA of the CDR3 is TGCGCCAGCAGCCGGGACGCTTTTCGGGGGGAGCTGTTTTTT. This sequence encodes CASSRDAFRGELFF.

The chain couples TRBV6-1 to TRBJ1-2; TRBD1 aligns across 8 bases. This CDR3 comprises 14 residues. V lost 1 base, J lost 7 bases, and 5 bases stayed unmatched. Germline V lookup: CDR1 MNHNS, CDR2 SASEGT. The CDR3 is CASSEGQGARGYTF. In DNA form, the CDR3 reads TGTGCCAGCAGTGAAGGCCAGGGGGCTCGTGGCTACACCTTC.

This clonotype was recorded many times. The chain uses TRBV29-1 and TRBJ2-1; a weak D match, TRBD2 (6 bases). The CDR3 has 11 residues. Between the trimmed V and J ends, which lost 5 bases and 6 bases, there was a span of 8 bases. Germline assignment: CDR1 SQVTM and CDR2 ANQGSEA. The CDR3 DNA is TGCAGCGTTTGGGAGGTCAATGAGCAGTTCTTC. Its protein product is CSVWEVNEQFF.

V and J are TRBV9 and TRBJ2-3; a weak D match, TRBD2 (5 bases). The CDR3 runs to 15 residues. Trimming left V 3 bases short and J 4 bases short, with 15 bases between. Looked up from germline, CDR1 is SGDLS and CDR2 is YYNGEE. Written as DNA, the CDR3 is TGTGCCAGCAGCGCCTCGACGGGGTATTCAGATACGCAGTATTTT. Its translation is CASSASTGYSDTQYF.

A few counts support this clonotype. This chain uses TRBV9 with TRBJ2-7; D possibly matches TRBD1 or TRBD2 (5 bases each). The V and J ends lost 0 bases and 7 bases respectively, with 8 bases between them. The CDR3 totals 12 residues. The germline V gene has CDR1 SGDLS and CDR2 YYNGEE. This chain's CDR3 is CASSVGWGEQYF. The CDR3 nucleotides read TGTGCCAGCAGCGTAGGATGGGGGGAGCAGTACTTC.